This T cell receptor beta chain was found in a study of shared clonotypes between healthy human individuals. Libraries were prepared by immunoSEQ multiplex PCR; TCRdb keeps only in-frame clonotypes and omits some of them. The table lists 2 million to 3 million clones, approximately 93% of them singletons, with 0.35% to 0.45% in the top ten. Germline V lookup: CDR1 LGHNA, CDR2 YSLEER. The CDR3 is 15 amino acids. V was clipped by 3 bases and J by 3 bases; unmatched bases: 7. The chain couples TRBV4-3 to TRBJ2-7; 8 bases map to TRBD2. This sequence originates from a man between 18 and 29 years old in good health. Some clones in this sample may be carry-over from other donors' samples. Sequenced: naive CD4+ T cells from PBMCs. The sample's subset: CD45RA+ positively selected. CDR3 protein: CASSHPGGFLYEQYF. The CDR3 DNA reads TGCGCCAGCAGCCACCCGGGAGGGTTCCTCTACGAGCAGTACTTC.